The 19 T cell receptor beta chains reported below all come from one sample, sequenced in a study of cytomegalovirus exposure and HLA in healthy donors. Amplification used 60 Vbeta primers and 13 Jbeta primers. Clones were read by immunoSEQ multiplex PCR, and TCRdb kept only the in-frame ones, dropping some. Here the sample spans some 60,000 clones, under 90% being singletons. The specimen was PBMCs. Receptors were obtained from a middle-aged woman in good health and CMV-seronegative.

The V gene is TRBV19, the J gene TRBJ1-1; TRBD1 is a possible D gene (5 bases). The CDR3 spans 19 residues. Trimming stripped 5 bases from V and 4 bases from J, with 29 bases between. Looked up from germline, CDR1 is LNHDA and CDR2 is SQIVND (reference sequence). As DNA, the CDR3 is TGTGCCAGTAGTGGAGGAGAGGGACGAGGAGGGTGGAAGGGCACTGAAGCTTTCTTT. Amino acids: CASSGGEGRGGWKGTEAFF.

This chain links TRBV28 with TRBJ1-5; no reliable D call. V was shortened by 3 bases and J by 5 bases, with 8 bases between the two germline ends. Germline assignment: CDR1 MDHEN and CDR2 SYDVKM. The CDR3 spans 13 residues. The CDR3 region has the DNA TGTGCCAGCAGTTTCAGGCTCTATCAGCCCCAGCATTTT. This codes for CASSFRLYQPQHF.

The chain joins TRBV27 to TRBJ1-1, with D tentatively TRBD1 (6 bases). Trimming pared 6 bases from V and 3 bases from J, leaving 14 bases between. This CDR3 is 14 amino acids long. Germline CDR1 is MNHEY and CDR2 is SMNVEV (reference sequence). In DNA form, the CDR3 reads TGTGCCAGCAGAGCGGGACACCTGGACACTGAAGCTTTCTTT. As protein: CASRAGHLDTEAFF.

For the CDR3, the DNA is TGTGCCAGCAGTTTACACCCATCTGGCAGGCCCTATGGCTACACCTTC. Amino acids: CASSLHPSGRPYGYTF. This chain links TRBV28 with TRBJ1-2, with D hard to call. V lost 2 bases to trimming and J lost 4 bases, with 17 bases between them. CDR1 MDHEN and CDR2 SYDVKM come from the germline V gene. This CDR3 is 16 amino acids long.

This rearrangement joins TRBV19 to TRBJ2-7, with a weak D call TRBD1 (6 bases). Trimming removed 4 bases at V and 9 bases at J, with 13 bases between. In germline, CDR1 is LNHDA, CDR2 SQIVND (reference sequence). The CDR3 consists of 12 residues. The DNA of the CDR3 is TGTGCCAGTAGTACGACAGGTCTGAGGCAGTACTTC. Its protein is CASSTTGLRQYF.

This sequence joins TRBV15 and TRBJ1-1, with 8 bases lining up with TRBD1. V shed 0 bases, J shed 10 bases, and the junction held 7 bases outside the gene matches. The length of the CDR3 is 14 residues. Germline-derived CDR1 and CDR2 are LNHNV and YYDKDF (reference sequence). The DNA of the CDR3 is TGTGCCACCAGCAGAGAAGCAGGGGGCAGGGGAGCTTTCTTT. This gives the protein CATSREAGGRGAFF. The whole variable domain, remainder taken from reference TRBV15 and TRBJ1-1, is DAMVIQNPRYQVTQFGKPVTLSCSQTLNHNVMYWYQQKSSQAPKLLFHYYDKDFNNEADTPDNFQSRRPNTSFCFLDIRSPGLGDTAMYLCATSREAGGRGAFFGQGTRLTVV.

The V gene is TRBV7-6, the J gene TRBJ2-7; 14 positions agree with TRBD2. The length of the CDR3 is 15 residues. Germline CDR1 reads SGHVS; CDR2 reads FNYEAQ. J gave up 9 bases and V 5 bases, and 9 bases lay outside the gene matches. This CDR3 reads CASSPGTSGSLVQYF. In DNA form, the CDR3 reads TGTGCCAGCAGCCCTGGGACTAGCGGGAGCTTGGTGCAGTACTTC.

The V gene is TRBV6-5, the J gene TRBJ1-1; TRBD1 is a possible D gene (5 bases). Germline V CDR1 and CDR2: MNHEY, SVGAGI. This CDR3 comprises 14 residues. Trimming cost V 0 bases and J 3 bases, with 8 bases left between them. This CDR3 reads CASSYSKGDTEAFF. The CDR3 coding sequence is TGTGCCAGCAGTTACTCAAAAGGGGACACTGAAGCTTTCTTT.

J is TRBJ2-1 and V is TRBV5-1; the match to TRBD2 covers 8 bases. V gave up 0 bases and J gave up 6 bases; unmatched junction bases: 5. Looked up from germline, CDR1 is SGHRS and CDR2 is YFSETQ. This CDR3 spans 15 amino acids. CDR3 bases: TGCGCCAGCAGCTTGGGTCCGGGAGGGCTCAATGAGCAGTTCTTC. It codes for CASSLGPGGLNEQFF.

This clone came up a few times. The chain joins TRBV5-1 to TRBJ2-7; 7 positions match TRBD1. V lost 4 bases, J lost 5 bases, and 12 bases stayed unmatched. The CDR3 consists of 15 residues. Germline V gives CDR1 SGHRS, CDR2 YFSETQ. The CDR3 sequence: CASSPEIGQAHEQYF. The CDR3 DNA reads as TGCGCCAGCAGCCCGGAAATCGGACAGGCCCACGAGCAGTACTTC.

This chain links TRBV11-2 with TRBJ1-1, with TRBD1 identical over 10 bases. CDR3 length: 18 amino acids. Germline V gene sequence: CDR1 SGHAT, CDR2 FQNNGV. Germline trimming cut 1 base from V and 5 bases from J; bases unmatched to any gene: 13. Here the CDR3 reads CASSLVIYRDRGRTEAFF. In DNA, the CDR3 is TGTGCCAGCAGCTTAGTGATTTATAGGGACAGGGGAAGGACTGAAGCTTTCTTT.

The chain links TRBV28 to TRBJ2-7; 12 bases agree with TRBD2. Trimming removed 5 bases from V and 3 bases from J; junction bases left unmatched: 8. Germline V gene sequence: CDR1 MDHEN, CDR2 SYDVKM. The CDR3 has 16 amino acids. The CDR3 region is CASSTTGLAGYYEQYF. DNA of the CDR3: TGTGCCAGCAGTACCACCGGACTAGCGGGGTACTACGAGCAGTACTTC.

The V call is TRBV4-3, the J call TRBJ2-2; 9 nucleotides line up with TRBD1. The CDR3 sequence is 15 residues long. V gave up 1 base and J gave up 5 bases; unmatched junction bases: 2. The V gene's germline CDR1 is LGHNA and CDR2 YSLEER. As DNA, the CDR3 is TGCGCCAGCAGCCAAGGGACAGGGGTTACCGGGGAGCTGTTTTTT. Translation: CASSQGTGVTGELFF.

The rearrangement uses TRBV5-4 and TRBJ2-1; 10 bases fit TRBD1. The CDR3 consists of 14 residues. CDR1 and CDR2 (germline): SGHNT, YYREEE (reference sequence). The V gene end was trimmed by 9 bases and the J gene end by 8 bases; junction bases not matched to a gene: 11. This chain's CDR3 is CATKSGTGVDEQFF. CDR3 nucleotide sequence: TGTGCCACGAAATCCGGGACAGGGGTCGATGAGCAGTTCTTC.

This chain joins TRBV12-5 and TRBJ2-7; TRBD2 matches 11 bases. The V gene's germline CDR1 is LGHNT and CDR2 FRNRAP. The CDR3 sequence is 23 residues long. The V gene end was trimmed by 0 bases and the J gene end by 2 bases; junction bases not matched to a gene: 24. CDR3 region: CASGLVKGAPGLAGGRRAYEQYF. The CDR3 nucleotides are TGTGCTAGTGGTTTGGTCAAGGGGGCGCCGGGGCTAGCGGGAGGCCGTCGAGCCTACGAGCAGTACTTC.

V and J are TRBV4-2 and TRBJ1-4; D gene unclear. With 1 base removed from V and 2 bases from J, the gap between germline ends came to 14 bases. Germline values: CDR1 LGHNA, CDR2 YNFKEQ. The CDR3 runs 17 residues. This chain's CDR3 is CASSQAPYGMTNEKLFF. The CDR3 DNA reads as TGTGCCAGCAGCCAAGCCCCCTACGGTATGACTAATGAAAAACTGTTTTTT.

The chain couples TRBV28 to TRBJ2-7; D possibly corresponds to TRBD1 (5 bases). Looked up from germline, CDR1 is MDHEN and CDR2 is SYDVKM. Between the trimmed V and J ends, which lost 7 bases and 1 base, there was a span of 14 bases. The CDR3 runs 14 residues. The CDR3 loop is CASNPQGASYEQYF. The CDR3 bases are TGTGCCAGCAACCCGCAGGGTGCGTCCTACGAGCAGTACTTC. The variable domain in full, with the rest retrieved from reference TRBV28 and TRBJ2-7, is DVKVTQSSRYLVKRTGEKVFLECVQDMDHENMFWYRQDPGLGLRLIYFSYDVKMKEKGDIPEGYSVSREKKERFSLILESASTNQTSMYLCASNPQGASYEQYFGPGTRLTVT.

This clone was recorded once. The chain carries TRBV5-1 and TRBJ1-1; 7 nucleotides line up with TRBD1. Trimming at V came to 0 bases and at J to 4 bases, leaving 6 bases not matched to a gene. CDR1 and CDR2 (germline): SGHRS, YFSETQ. This CDR3 comprises 15 residues. DNA for the CDR3: TGCGCCAGCAGCTTGGTAGAACAGGGGTTCACTGAAGCTTTCTTT. Translating it yields CASSLVEQGFTEAFF.

The chain joins TRBV15 to TRBJ1-2, with D hard to call. CDR1 and CDR2 from the germline V gene are LNHNV and YYDKDF (reference sequence). Trimming stripped 0 bases from V and 2 bases from J, with 10 bases between. The length of the CDR3 is 15 residues. The CDR3 DNA reads TGTGCCACCAGCAGAGATCCCAGTGTAAACTATGGCTACACCTTC. Protein product: CATSRDPSVNYGYTF.